The rows below give T cell receptor beta chains drawn from one sample of a study of identical twins. MiXCR, run by TCRdb on the 5' RACE reads, gives a single entry per CDR3 protein. Here the sample spans around 690,000 distinct CDR3 sequences, 21% being singletons. This sample also belongs to another study, concerning T cells expressing NK-cell markers.

The sample taken for sequencing was PBMCs. Source of these receptors: a woman aged 18-29 years in good health. Each CDR3 is given with its conserved first and last residue.

J gene: TRBJ2-1
V gene: TRBV11-1
CDR3 protein: CASSSGTDNEQFF

J gene: TRBJ2-1
V gene: TRBV20-1
CDR3 protein: CSGGTSGRNEQFF

J gene: TRBJ1-5
V gene: TRBV3-1
CDR3 protein: CASSQFAGDQPQHF

J gene: TRBJ2-1
V gene: TRBV3-1
CDR3 protein: CASSQGRGVEQFF

J gene: TRBJ2-1
V gene: TRBV6-1
CDR3 protein: CASSAGTSGESPYNEQFF

J gene: TRBJ2-7
V gene: TRBV20-1
CDR3 protein: CSARDATSLSYEQYF

J gene: TRBJ2-1
V gene: TRBV4-3
CDR3 protein: CASSPFGLAESSYNEQFF

J gene: TRBJ2-7
V gene: TRBV5-1
CDR3 protein: CASSWGAEQYF

J gene: TRBJ2-3
V gene: TRBV29-1
CDR3 protein: CSVEAETDTRYF

J gene: TRBJ2-7
V gene: TRBV6-1
CDR3 protein: CASSHGQGSLLYEQYF

J gene: TRBJ2-2
V gene: TRBV6-1
CDR3 protein: CASRPRPAGELFF

J gene: TRBJ2-2
V gene: TRBV6-2/TRBV6-3
CDR3 protein: CASRTGQGDSGELFF

J gene: TRBJ2-1
V gene: TRBV19
CDR3 protein: CASTHGGGEQFF

J gene: TRBJ2-3
V gene: TRBV6-5
CDR3 protein: CASSYRITDTQYF

J gene: TRBJ2-2
V gene: TRBV20-1
CDR3 protein: CSARRRGSALGELFF

J gene: TRBJ1-1
V gene: TRBV29-1
CDR3 protein: CSLRGTGNTEAFF

J gene: TRBJ1-1
V gene: TRBV18
CDR3 protein: CASSAAGDEAFF

J gene: TRBJ1-5
V gene: TRBV6-1
CDR3 protein: CASSPLRSDYSNQPQHF

J gene: TRBJ2-1
V gene: TRBV6-5
CDR3 protein: CASSYAVPYSSYNEQFF

J gene: TRBJ2-5
V gene: TRBV11-2
CDR3 protein: CASSLLAGVKRTQYF

J gene: TRBJ2-1
V gene: TRBV9
CDR3 protein: CASSPRLGYNNEQFF

J gene: TRBJ1-1
V gene: TRBV15
CDR3 protein: CATSRDPGRERNTEAFF

J gene: TRBJ2-1
V gene: TRBV5-1
CDR3 protein: CASSLAVYYNEQFF

J gene: TRBJ1-3
V gene: TRBV2
CDR3 protein: CASSEERISGNTIYF

J gene: TRBJ2-5
V gene: TRBV12-3/TRBV12-4
CDR3 protein: CASGYRGGGGETQYF

J gene: TRBJ2-7
V gene: TRBV20-1
CDR3 protein: CSARKIRGSVWDEQYF

J gene: TRBJ2-1
V gene: TRBV7-3
CDR3 protein: CASSPGLAGGPPYNEQFF

J gene: TRBJ2-1
V gene: TRBV27
CDR3 protein: CASSPLGTSGDLNYNEQFF

J gene: TRBJ2-3
V gene: TRBV20-1
CDR3 protein: CSARVEEVTDTQYF

J gene: TRBJ2-3
V gene: TRBV12-3/TRBV12-4
CDR3 protein: CASSVRAGTDTQYF

J gene: TRBJ2-6
V gene: TRBV10-3
CDR3 protein: CAISESSQGRGANVLTF

J gene: TRBJ2-1
V gene: TRBV7-2
CDR3 protein: CASSFDLRQFF

J gene: TRBJ2-7
V gene: TRBV20-1
CDR3 protein: CSAGPSGRGEQYF

J gene: TRBJ2-5
V gene: TRBV7-2
CDR3 protein: CASSLGFEGTQYF

J gene: TRBJ2-3
V gene: TRBV6-1
CDR3 protein: CASSPSQGAKKSDTQYF

J gene: TRBJ2-3
V gene: TRBV12-5
CDR3 protein: CASGLGTMAPDTQYF

J gene: TRBJ1-2
V gene: TRBV10-3
CDR3 protein: CAITSTGNYGYTF

J gene: TRBJ2-1
V gene: TRBV20-1
CDR3 protein: CSVAGGLKDNEQFF

J gene: TRBJ2-1
V gene: TRBV5-5
CDR3 protein: CASRLGTDSSYNEQFF

J gene: TRBJ2-2
V gene: TRBV11-1
CDR3 protein: CASSLRVLNTGELFF

J gene: TRBJ2-1
V gene: TRBV7-9
CDR3 protein: CASSPSGNSYNEQFF

J gene: TRBJ1-2
V gene: TRBV20-1
CDR3 protein: CSATKPVSYGYTF

J gene: TRBJ2-1
V gene: TRBV9
CDR3 protein: CASSVAARGNNEQFF

J gene: TRBJ2-3
V gene: TRBV5-6
CDR3 protein: CASSRPSGVTDTQYF

J gene: TRBJ2-3
V gene: TRBV6-5
CDR3 protein: CASSSGPDAQYF

J gene: TRBJ2-7
V gene: TRBV5-5
CDR3 protein: CASSLTSGSGEQYF

J gene: TRBJ2-1
V gene: TRBV7-2
CDR3 protein: CASSLSTHGGGIYNEQFF

J gene: TRBJ1-2
V gene: TRBV7-8
CDR3 protein: CASSSLGTAYGYTF

J gene: TRBJ1-2
V gene: TRBV27
CDR3 protein: CASSSQGAQAYGYTF

J gene: TRBJ1-6
V gene: TRBV11-3
CDR3 protein: CASSFRSSYNSPLHF

J gene: TRBJ1-5
V gene: TRBV2
CDR3 protein: CASSGATGIQPQHF

J gene: TRBJ2-7
V gene: TRBV24-1
CDR3 protein: CATSVQDRDEQYF

J gene: TRBJ2-1
V gene: TRBV6-2/TRBV6-3
CDR3 protein: CASSYFQYAYNEQFF

J gene: TRBJ2-7
V gene: TRBV5-1
CDR3 protein: CASRRDHSYEQYF

J gene: TRBJ2-3
V gene: TRBV20-1
CDR3 protein: CNVGGPGTDTQYF